A selection of T cell receptor beta chains follows, all from one sample in a study of human T cells and chemical hapten exposure. TCRdb recomputed calls from the RACE reads with MiXCR, one row per CDR3 protein. The table records about 100,000 distinct CDR3 sequences, more than 9.5% of them present only once. Sequenced here: whole blood, sampled in connection with sensitization to the hapten diphenylcyclopropenone (DPC). These receptors all stem from a middle-aged woman with alopecia areata. Some clones in this sample may be carry-over from other donors' samples. CDR3s include the opening cysteine and the closing phenylalanine or tryptophan. A D gene is named only where the DNA matches it firmly. Clone size, where shown, is once, few, many, or a class for clones that have expanded.

J,V,size,D,length,DNA,CDR3
TRBJ2-2,TRBV6-6,many,.,14,TGTGCCAGCAGGGGGGGACTTGACACCGGGGAGCTGTTTTTT,CASRGGLDTGELFF
TRBJ2-7,TRBV28,many,TRBD2,14,TGTGCCAGCAGTGCTCCGGGACTAAATTACGAGCAGTACTTC,CASSAPGLNYEQYF
TRBJ1-3,TRBV7-8,.,TRBD1,18,TGTGCCAGCAGCATCAGACAGGGCGGAAGCTCGTCAGGAAACACCATATATTTT,CASSIRQGGSSSGNTIYF
TRBJ2-3,TRBV12-3/TRBV12-4,.,.,15,TGTGCCAGCAGTTTAGGGTCTAGCTGCACAGATACACAGTATTTT,CASSLGSSCTDTQYF
TRBJ1-2,TRBV19,many,TRBD1,15,TGTGCCAGTAGTTCCGGGACAGGGGGAAACTATGGCTACACCTTC,CASSSGTGGNYGYTF
TRBJ2-1,TRBV5-6,.,TRBD2,16,TGTGCCAGCAGTTATGGGACTAGCGGGGTCGGGGATGAGCAGTTCTTC,CASSYGTSGVGDEQFF
TRBJ1-2,TRBV6-6,many,.,12,TGTGCCAGCAGCTCAGGGGTCTATGGCTACACCTTC,CASSSGVYGYTF
TRBJ1-5,TRBV3-1,.,.,14,TGTGCCAGCAGCCAAGCGGCGGGGGCTCAGCCCCAGCATTTT,CASSQAAGAQPQHF
TRBJ2-7,TRBV10-3,.,.,13,TGTGCCATCAACCGGGGCGAATCCTACGAGCAGTACTTC,CAINRGESYEQYF
TRBJ1-2,TRBV4-3,many,TRBD1,15,TGCGCCAGCAGCCAAGAGGCCAGGGGGTCCTATGGCTACACCTTC,CASSQEARGSYGYTF
TRBJ2-3,TRBV10-3,many,TRBD2,15,TGTGCCATCGGACTAGCGGGGGGCCTCTCCGATACGCAGTATTTT,CAIGLAGGLSDTQYF
TRBJ2-7,TRBV7-2,many,TRBD1,14,TGTGCCAGCAGCTCCGGGACAGGGATCAACGAGCAGTACTTC,CASSSGTGINEQYF
TRBJ2-3,TRBV20-1,.,TRBD2,17,TGCAGTGCTAGAGAACCTCGGACTAGCGGTAGCACAGATACGCAGTATTTT,CSAREPRTSGSTDTQYF
TRBJ2-7,TRBV18,few,TRBD1,16,TGTGCCAGCTCACCGACAGAGGACAGGAGCACCTACGAGCAGTACTTC,CASSPTEDRSTYEQYF
TRBJ1-1,TRBV2,many,.,13,TGTGCCAGCAACACGGAGAAGTACACTGAAGCTTTCTTT,CASNTEKYTEAFF
TRBJ1-1,TRBV3-1,few,.,15,TGTGCCAGCAGCCAAGCGCAAAGGGTGGGCACTGAAGCTTTCTTT,CASSQAQRVGTEAFF
TRBJ2-1,TRBV20-1,few,TRBD2,15,TGCAGTGCCGACGGGTGGAGCGGGGGAACTAATGAGCAGTTCTTC,CSADGWSGGTNEQFF
TRBJ1-2,TRBV29-1,many,TRBD1,13,TGCAGCGTGTCCGGGACAGGGGTGGACGGCTACACCTTC,CSVSGTGVDGYTF
TRBJ2-7,TRBV7-2,few,TRBD2,15,TGTGCCAGCAGCTATTCTAGCGGAGTCCCTTACGAGCAGTACTTC,CASSYSSGVPYEQYF
TRBJ1-1,TRBV7-2,.,.,15,TGTGCCAGCAGCCCCCCCGGACGGGGGAACACTGAAGCTTTCTTT,CASSPPGRGNTEAFF
TRBJ1-1,TRBV20-1,.,.,12,TGCAGTGTGTTCAATAGTGTCACTGAAGCTTTCTTT,CSVFNSVTEAFF
TRBJ2-7,TRBV7-2,many,TRBD2,15,TGTGCCAGCAGCTTAGTCCCTAGCGGGGGCTACGAGCAGTACTTC,CASSLVPSGGYEQYF
TRBJ2-7,TRBV4-1,.,TRBD2,16,TGCGCCAGCAGCCCCCGACTAGCGGGGGGTCTACGGGAGCAGTACTTC,CASSPRLAGGLREQYF
TRBJ1-2,TRBV6-2/TRBV6-3,.,.,12,TGTGCCAGCAGTTTCGGGACTTATGGCTACACCTTC,CASSFGTYGYTF
TRBJ2-7,TRBV6-2/TRBV6-3,many,.,14,TGTGCCAGCAGGTACGGGACGGTCTCCTACGAGCAGTACTTC,CASRYGTVSYEQYF
TRBJ2-2,TRBV28,.,.,15,TGTGCCAGCAGCGTCGGTGGGGGCAACACCGGGGAGCTGTTTTTT,CASSVGGGNTGELFF
TRBJ2-7,TRBV27,.,TRBD1,18,TGTGCCAGCAGTTTATCTAAGGCATGGACAGGGGGTCGGTACGAGCAGTACTTC,CASSLSKAWTGGRYEQYF
TRBJ2-1,TRBV6-1,.,.,14,TGTGCCAGCCCGGGACCCTCCGAGGGTAATGAGCAGTTCTTC,CASPGPSEGNEQFF
TRBJ2-4,TRBV29-1,many,.,14,TGCAGCGTCGCCCTGCTTGCGACCAAAAACATTCAGTACTTC,CSVALLATKNIQYF
TRBJ1-5,TRBV12-3/TRBV12-4,many,TRBD1,13,TGTGCCAGCAGTCTCACAGGGGATCAGCCCCAGCATTTT,CASSLTGDQPQHF
TRBJ1-2,TRBV7-9,many,.,13,TGTGCCAGCAGCTTAGGCCTCAGCGGAGGCTACACCTTC,CASSLGLSGGYTF
TRBJ2-5,TRBV6-2/TRBV6-3,few,.,12,TGTGCCAGCAGTTACGACCCAAGGACCCAGTACTTC,CASSYDPRTQYF
TRBJ1-3,TRBV18,many,.,15,TGTGCCAGCTCGTCTGGGGGGGACTCTGGAAACACCATATATTTT,CASSSGGDSGNTIYF
TRBJ1-5,TRBV6-1,few,.,13,TGTGCCAGCAGTGGCAGGGAAGAACAGCCCCAGCATTTT,CASSGREEQPQHF
TRBJ1-2,TRBV12-3/TRBV12-4,few,.,12,TGTGCCAGCACACTTCGGTCATATGGCTACACCTTC,CASTLRSYGYTF
TRBJ1-1,TRBV18,.,.,14,TGTGCCAGCTCACGAAGTCCGGGGGAGACTGAAGCTTTCTTT,CASSRSPGETEAFF
TRBJ2-3,TRBV7-2,many,.,15,TGTGCCAGCAGCTCTTACGGGGGAAGCACAGATACGCAGTATTTT,CASSSYGGSTDTQYF
TRBJ2-3,TRBV18,many,.,11,TGTGCCAGCTCACGAGGTGATACGCAGTATTTT,CASSRGDTQYF